Below, 19 T cell receptor beta chains from the same sample are listed, as sequenced in a study of Graves' ophthalmopathy and Graves' hyperthyroidism. RNA transcripts served as template for amplifying TCR beta CDR3 sequences. Investigators did first-round RT-PCR with HTBI primers, then second-round multiplex PCR. MiXCR, run by TCRdb on the multiplex PCR reads, gives a single entry per CDR3 protein. In the table there are roughly 1.1 million distinct CDR3 sequences, 35% to 40% of which are singletons. The sample consisted of peripheral blood or thyroid tissue (not recorded which). These receptors all stem from an adult man with Graves' hyperthyroidism.

The rearrangement joins TRBV24-1 to TRBJ2-5, with TRBD2 matching over 14 bases. CDR3 length equals 16 residues. Germline CDR1 reads KGHDR; CDR2 reads SFDVKD. Germline trimming cut 4 bases from V and 4 bases from J; bases unmatched to any gene: 4. The CDR3 coding sequence is TGTGCCACCAGTGAACTTGGACTAGCGGGAGGAGAGACCCAGTACTTC. Its protein is CATSELGLAGGETQYF.

Many counts were recorded for this clonotype. The rearrangement uses TRBV6-5 and TRBJ1-6, with D unclear. This CDR3 contains 13 residues. The V gene's germline CDR1 is MNHEY and CDR2 SVGAGI. Trimming shortened V by 5 bases and J by 6 bases, and 8 bases separated the two germline ends. CDR3 sequence: CASSLQINSPLHF. As DNA, the CDR3 is TGTGCCAGCAGTCTCCAGATTAATTCACCCCTCCACTTT.

The chain combines TRBV20-1 with TRBJ1-5; D is perhaps TRBD1 (5 bases). V was pared by 1 base and J by 5 bases, with 12 bases between. Looked up from germline, CDR1 is DFQATT and CDR2 is SNEGSKA (reference sequence). CDR3 length equals 14 residues. Here the CDR3 reads CSARGGQLYQPQHF. The CDR3 region has the DNA TGCAGTGCTAGAGGCGGACAACTTTATCAGCCCCAGCATTTT.

Ten or more counts support this clonotype. V and J are TRBV5-6 and TRBJ1-6; D is unclear. V was shortened by 9 bases and J by 7 bases, with 14 bases between the two germline ends. The V gene's germline CDR1 is SGHDT and CDR2 YYEEEE. The CDR3 totals 13 residues. The CDR3 coding sequence is TGTGCCACCTTGAGACACCCGAATTCACCCCTCCACTTT. Translated, it gives CATLRHPNSPLHF.

This clonotype was counted once. The chain has TRBV25-1 and TRBJ1-2; D gene unclear. In germline, CDR1 is MGHDK, CDR2 SYGVNS. The CDR3 runs 14 residues. The germline V and J ends were trimmed by 7 bases and 3 bases, with 15 bases remaining between them. The CDR3, as DNA: TGTGCCAGCAACCGGTTCGCCAGATACTATGGCTACACCTTC. Translated: CASNRFARYYGYTF.

This clonotype came up once. V is TRBV10-2 and J is TRBJ2-5, with 8 bases lining up with TRBD1. From germline, CDR1 is WSHSY and CDR2 SAAADI. Trimming removed 2 bases from V and 5 bases from J; junction bases left unmatched: 7. The CDR3 totals 15 residues. The CDR3 here is CASSEPDRAGETQYF. In DNA form, the CDR3 reads TGCGCCAGCAGTGAGCCGGACAGGGCAGGGGAGACCCAGTACTTC.

This clonotype was found a few times. One base away lies a much larger clone, so this may be a sequencing read error. The chain has TRBV11-2 and TRBJ1-1, with unresolved D. The CDR3 sequence is 11 residues long. Trimming removed 5 bases from V and 6 bases from J, with 7 bases in between. Germline V CDR1 and CDR2: SGHAT, FQNNGV. As DNA, the CDR3 is TGTGCCAGCAGCCCCCCGGCTGAAGCTTTCTTT. This translates into CASSPPAEAFF.

As for this clonotype: A junction end diverges from the germline sequence, so it may reflect a read error. This chain joins TRBV7-9 and TRBJ1-4; D is uncertain. The length of the CDR3 is 12 residues. The germline gives CDR1 SEHNR, CDR2 FQNEAQ (reference sequence). The CDR3 sequence is CASSGRNGKLFF. The CDR3 DNA is TGTGCCAGCTCGGGGAGGAATGGAAAACTGTTTTTT.

This clonotype came up a few times. The chain combines TRBV9 with TRBJ2-7, with TRBD1 matching over 7 bases. V shed 5 bases, J shed 3 bases, and the junction held 14 bases outside the gene matches. The CDR3 totals 16 residues. CDR1 is SGDLS and CDR2 is YYNGEE in the germline V gene. CDR3 sequence (DNA): TGTGCCAGCAGTTACTCGCCGACAGGGATCAGCTACGAGCAGTACTTC. The encoded protein is CASSYSPTGISYEQYF.

The rearrangement joins TRBV7-6 to TRBJ2-5; tentatively, D is TRBD2 (5 bases). The germline gives CDR1 SGHVS, CDR2 FNYEAQ. This CDR3 comprises 15 residues. V was trimmed by 7 bases and J by 1 base, leaving 16 bases between them. This CDR3 is CASTSSRDAQETQYF. The CDR3 coding sequence is TGTGCCAGCACCTCTAGCCGTGACGCCCAAGAGACCCAGTACTTC. Looking up the rest from reference TRBV7-6 and TRBJ2-5 gives the full variable domain: GAGVSQSPRYKVTKRGQDVALRCDPISGHVSLYWYRQALGQGPEFLTYFNYEAQQDKSGLPNDRFSAERPEGSISTLTIQRTEQRDSAMYRCASTSSRDAQETQYFGPGTRLLVL.

Points on this clonotype: The DNA is left out, because the CDR3 cannot be placed on it with certainty; the CDR3 is given as TCRdb lists it. The genes are TRBV20-1 and TRBJ2-2; TRBD2, the table's D call, was not compared with the DNA. Looked up from germline, CDR1 is DFQATT and CDR2 is SNEGSKA (reference sequence). From its first to its last residue, the CDR3 has 14 amino acids. This CDR3 reads CSARDREAPGSCFF.

J is TRBJ2-2 and V is TRBV12-3 or TRBV12-4, with 7 nucleotides matching TRBD1. CDR3 length equals 14 residues. Unmatched junction bases numbered 6, after V lost 5 bases and J lost 6 bases. As DNA, the CDR3 is TGTGCCAGCAGTACAGGGGACACCGCCGGGGAGCTGTTTTTT. Amino acids: CASSTGDTAGELFF.

This clonotype occurred many times. This rearrangement joins TRBV2 to TRBJ1-2; TRBD1 might be the D (5 bases). The germline V and J ends were trimmed by 9 bases and 1 base, with 9 bases remaining between them. Germline CDR1 SNHLY, CDR2 FYNNEI. The CDR3 is made up of 12 amino acids. The CDR3 loop reads CASPQGNYGYTF. For the CDR3, the DNA is TGTGCCAGTCCCCAGGGTAACTATGGCTACACCTTC.

This clonotype was counted between two and nine times. This chain links TRBV7-2 with TRBJ1-3; unclear D gene. V gave up 5 bases and J gave up 9 bases, with 11 bases separating them. CDR3 length equals 12 residues. The germline CDR1 and CDR2 sequences are SGHTA and FQGNSA. The CDR3 coding sequence is TGTGCCAGCAGCCCCGGGGAGGGCACCATATATTTT. Protein sequence: CASSPGEGTIYF.

This clonotype showed up many times. V and J are TRBV10-2 and TRBJ1-5, with 7 nucleotides matching TRBD1. The CDR3 is made up of 14 amino acids. V shed 6 bases and J 5 bases; nucleotides not matched to a gene: 7. Germline V gene sequence: CDR1 WSHSY, CDR2 SAAADI. The CDR3 protein is CASSGQESYQPQHF. The CDR3 region has the DNA TGCGCCAGCAGCGGACAGGAGTCCTATCAGCCCCAGCATTTT.

This clonotype showed up many times. This chain links TRBV2 with TRBJ1-5; D is unclear. The length of the CDR3 is 14 residues. Germline V gene sequence: CDR1 SNHLY, CDR2 FYNNEI. Between the trimmed V and J ends, which lost 3 bases and 0 bases, there was a span of 6 bases. In nucleotides, the CDR3 is TGTGCCAGCAGTGAGGCACATAGCAATCAGCCCCAGCATTTT. Encoded protein: CASSEAHSNQPQHF.

The rearrangement joins TRBV25-1 to TRBJ2-7; 9 bases align to TRBD1. Germline CDR1 reads MGHDK; CDR2 reads SYGVNS. The trim removed 4 bases at V and 0 bases at J, leaving 7 bases unmatched. CDR3 size: 16 residues. CDR3 DNA: TGTGCCAGCAGTGCCGGACAGGGGCGCTTCTCCTACGAGCAGTACTTC. Its translation is CASSAGQGRFSYEQYF.

The chain is built from TRBV20-1 and TRBJ2-5, with D possibly being TRBD2 (5 bases). This CDR3 has 13 amino acids. V dropped 1 base and J dropped 5 bases, with 11 bases sitting between them. The V gene's germline CDR1 is DFQATT and CDR2 SNEGSKA (reference sequence). The CDR3 DNA follows: TGCAGTGCTAGAGGGGGAGCAACGGAGACCCAGTACTTC. Translated: CSARGGATETQYF.

V usage is TRBV10-3 and J usage is TRBJ2-5; tentative D call: TRBD2 (5 bases). The CDR3 covers 15 residues. Germline V gene data show CDR1 as ENHRY and CDR2 as SYGVKD. V was pared by 2 bases and J by 4 bases, with 14 bases between. CDR3 sequence (DNA): TGTGCCATCAGTGAGCAACGACGGGGTCGAGAGACCCAGTACTTC. It translates to CAISEQRRGRETQYF.